The 9 T cell receptor beta chains presented below share a single source sample, sequenced in a study of cytomegalovirus exposure and HLA in healthy donors. This PCR relied on a set of 60 Vbeta primers and 13 Jbeta primers. Assay: immunoSEQ multiplex PCR; the TCRdb copy retains only in-frame clones and omits some. The sample lists 250,000 to 350,000 clones; roughly 89% were seen once. The specimen sequenced was PBMCs. Receptors were obtained from a man aged 40-50 years in good health and CMV-seropositive.

The chain employs TRBV7-3 and TRBJ2-2; 7 bases match TRBD2. Germline CDR1 SGHTA, CDR2 FQGTGA. The CDR3 loop spans 15 amino acids. V was pared by 5 bases and J by 1 base, with 4 bases of the junction left unmatched. The CDR3 coding sequence is TGTGCCAGCAGCCCTGGGGGGGAGAACACCGGGGAGCTGTTTTTT. Protein: CASSPGGENTGELFF.

V is TRBV7-2 and J is TRBJ2-2; a possible D gene is TRBD1 (6 bases). Germline V gene sequence: CDR1 SGHTA, CDR2 FQGNSA. Trimming left V 2 bases short and J 1 base short, with 11 bases between. The CDR3 covers 16 residues. CDR3 DNA: TGTGCCAGCAGCTTATTTACAGGGTTGAACACCGGGGAGCTGTTTTTT. This sequence encodes CASSLFTGLNTGELFF. Based on the CDR3 plus reference TRBV7-2 and TRBJ2-2, the full variable domain is GAGVSQSPSNKVTEKGKDVELRCDPISGHTALYWYRQSLGQGLEFLIYFQGNSAPDKSGLPSDRFSAERTGGSVSTLTIQRTQQEDSAVYLCASSLFTGLNTGELFFGEGSRLTVL.

This clone was seen a handful of times. V gene TRBV4-3 combines with J gene TRBJ2-1; perhaps TRBD2 as D (6 bases). Germline lookup yields CDR1 LGHNA and CDR2 YSLEER. The germline V and J ends were trimmed by 1 base and 1 base, with 17 bases remaining between them. This CDR3 comprises 18 residues. CDR3 in amino acids: CASSQGAHGRLSYNEQFF. The CDR3 DNA reads as TGCGCCAGCAGCCAAGGTGCCCACGGGAGACTGTCCTACAATGAGCAGTTCTTC.

V and J are TRBV5-6 and TRBJ1-3, with 9 bases that match TRBD1. The germline gives CDR1 SGHDT, CDR2 YYEEEE. V gave up 0 bases and J gave up 0 bases; unmatched junction bases: 7. The CDR3 contains 18 residues. CDR3 DNA: TGTGCCAGCAGCTTGGAACGGGACAGGGCGAGCTCTGGAAACACCATATATTTT. Translating it yields CASSLERDRASSGNTIYF.

The chain joins TRBV5-1 to TRBJ1-1; 7 bases map to TRBD1. In germline, CDR1 is SGHRS, CDR2 YFSETQ. CDR3 size: 13 residues. J gave up 6 bases and V 2 bases, and 4 bases lay outside the gene matches. The CDR3 bases are TGCGCCAGCAGCTTAAACAGGGGCCCTGAAGCTTTCTTT. It specifies CASSLNRGPEAFF. Based on the CDR3 plus reference TRBV5-1 and TRBJ1-1, the full variable domain is KAGVTQTPRYLIKTRGQQVTLSCSPISGHRSVSWYQQTPGQGLQFLFEYFSETQRNKGNFPGRFSGRQFSNSRSEMNVSTLELGDSALYLCASSLNRGPEAFFGQGTRLTVV.

The rearrangement uses TRBV7-3 and TRBJ2-1; no firm D call. This CDR3 comprises 12 residues. Trimming removed 4 bases at V and 9 bases at J, with 10 bases between. The germline gives CDR1 SGHTA, CDR2 FQGTGA. The CDR3 loop reads CASSSFGGEQFF. The CDR3, as DNA: TGTGCCAGCAGCTCGTTTGGCGGTGAGCAGTTCTTC.

Turning to this clone: An end of the junction does not agree with germline; a read error may underlie this. This sequence joins TRBV28 and TRBJ2-7; 8 bases map to TRBD1. The CDR3 has 14 amino acids. Germline V CDR1 and CDR2: MDHEN, SYDVKM. The chain's CDR3 is CASSTGGTPYEQHF. The DNA of the CDR3 is TGTGCCAGCAGCACAGGGGGTACCCCCTACGAGCAGCACTTC.

V and J are TRBV5-5 and TRBJ2-7, with 8 bases matching TRBD2. J lost 3 bases, V lost 4 bases, and 6 bases had no gene match. CDR1 and CDR2 from the germline V gene are SGHKS and YYEKEE (reference sequence). CDR3 size: 14 residues. This CDR3 is CASSQSGGYYEQYF. The CDR3 DNA follows: TGTGCCAGCAGCCAAAGCGGGGGTTACTACGAGCAGTACTTC.

This clone appeared a single time. This chain connects TRBV5-6 to TRBJ1-4; 11 nucleotides align to TRBD1. Germline V gives CDR1 SGHDT, CDR2 YYEEEE. Losses at the gene ends were 2 bases for V and 7 bases for J; bases not matched to a gene: 7. This CDR3 is built from 16 residues. CDR3 protein: CASSLGQGAFIEKLFF. Written as DNA, the CDR3 is TGTGCCAGCAGCTTAGGACAGGGGGCGTTCATTGAAAAACTGTTTTTT. The full variable domain, with the rest looked up from reference TRBV5-6 and TRBJ1-4, is DAGVTQSPTHLIKTRGQQVTLRCSPKSGHDTVSWYQQALGQGPQFIFQYYEEEERQRGNFPDRFSGHQFPNYSSELNVNALLLGDSALYLCASSLGQGAFIEKLFFGSGTQLSVL.